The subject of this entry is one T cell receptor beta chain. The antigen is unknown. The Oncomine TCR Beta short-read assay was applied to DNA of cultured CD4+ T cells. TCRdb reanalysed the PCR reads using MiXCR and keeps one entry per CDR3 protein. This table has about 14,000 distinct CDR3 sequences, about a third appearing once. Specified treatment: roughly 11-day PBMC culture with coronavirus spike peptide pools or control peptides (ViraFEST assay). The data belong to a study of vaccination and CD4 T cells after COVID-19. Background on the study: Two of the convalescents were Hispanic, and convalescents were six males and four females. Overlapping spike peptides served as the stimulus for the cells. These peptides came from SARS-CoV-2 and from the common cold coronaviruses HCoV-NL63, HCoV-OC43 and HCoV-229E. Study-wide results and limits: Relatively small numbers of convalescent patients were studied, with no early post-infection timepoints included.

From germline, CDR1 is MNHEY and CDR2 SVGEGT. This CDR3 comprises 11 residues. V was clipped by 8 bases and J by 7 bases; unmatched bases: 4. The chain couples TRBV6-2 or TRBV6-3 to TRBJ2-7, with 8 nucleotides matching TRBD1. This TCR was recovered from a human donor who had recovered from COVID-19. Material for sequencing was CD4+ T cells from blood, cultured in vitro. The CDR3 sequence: CASSRDREQYF. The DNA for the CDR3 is TGTGCCAGCTCCCGGGACAGGGAGCAGTACTTC.